These 24 T cell receptor beta chains came from one sample sequenced in a study of shared clonotypes between healthy human individuals. TCRdb's table, derived via immunoSEQ multiplex PCR, lists solely in-frame clones and lacks some. The sample carries just over 2,000,000 clones, around 95% recorded once. The material sequenced was naive CD4+ T cells sorted from blood. The sample's subset: CD45RA+ positively selected. The receptors shown here come from a man between 18 and 29 years old in good health.

V and J are TRBV12-5 and TRBJ2-3; a possible D gene is TRBD1 (5 bases). The CDR3 spans 15 residues. CDR1 and CDR2 from the germline V gene are LGHNT and FRNRAP. V gave up 4 bases and J gave up 0 bases, with 11 bases separating them. The CDR3 loop is CASGSWGSSTDTQYF. DNA of the CDR3: TGTGCTAGTGGTTCTTGGGGCTCTAGCACAGATACGCAGTATTTT.

The rearrangement joins TRBV2 to TRBJ1-2; 7 positions match TRBD1. The junction had 5 bases not matched to a gene; V was cut back by 6 bases and J by 1 base. CDR3 length equals 14 residues. CDR1 SNHLY and CDR2 FYNNEI come from the germline V gene. In nucleotides, the CDR3 is TGTGCCAGCAGCACCCAGGGGGGTAACTATGGCTACACCTTC. As protein: CASSTQGGNYGYTF.

The chain recombines TRBV12-1 with TRBJ2-7; TRBD1, the table's D call, was not compared with the DNA. TRBV12-1 is noted as a pseudogene. This CDR3 contains 17 residues. The CDR3 DNA is TGTGCCAGCAGCCACGGCAGGGGGTACCGGGGTGCCCACGAGCAGTACTTC. Translation: CASSHGRGYRGAHEQYF.

V usage is TRBV29-1 and J usage is TRBJ2-1; TRBD2 matches at 8 bases. The CDR3 totals 15 residues. Germline lookup yields CDR1 SQVTM and CDR2 ANQGSEA. Unmatched junction bases numbered 13, after V lost 5 bases and J lost 7 bases. CDR3 region: CSVTRGTSGFNEQFF. The CDR3, as DNA: TGCAGCGTTACGAGAGGGACTAGTGGATTTAATGAGCAGTTCTTC.

The V call is TRBV7-8, the J call TRBJ2-7; unclear D gene. Per germline, CDR1 SGHVS and CDR2 FQNEAQ. The CDR3 totals 15 residues. Trimming pared 1 base from V and 7 bases from J, leaving 17 bases between. The CDR3 loop reads CASSLVSAGAWEQYF. The CDR3 coding sequence is TGTGCCAGCAGCTTAGTTTCCGCCGGCGCGTGGGAGCAGTACTTC. The full variable domain, its missing parts supplied by reference TRBV7-8 and TRBJ2-7, is GAGVSQSPRYKVAKRGQDVALRCDPISGHVSLFWYQQALGQGPEFLTYFQNEAQLDKSGLPSDRFFAERPEGSVSTLKIQRTQQEDSAVYLCASSLVSAGAWEQYFGPGTRLTVT.

The chain couples TRBV10-3 to TRBJ2-3, with 9 nucleotides matching TRBD2. The CDR3 runs 13 residues. In germline, CDR1 is ENHRY, CDR2 SYGVKD. The junction had 6 bases not matched to a gene; V was cut back by 9 bases and J by 5 bases. The CDR3 spells CAIFSGSLDTQYF. CDR3 sequence (DNA): TGTGCCATTTTTAGCGGGAGCCTAGATACGCAGTATTTT.

This rearrangement joins TRBV7-2 to TRBJ1-1; D gene uncertain. CDR1 and CDR2 (germline): SGHTA, FQGNSA. The CDR3 extends over 14 amino acids. Trimming shortened V by 5 bases and J by 5 bases, and 15 bases separated the two germline ends. CDR3 bases: TGTGCCAGCAGCCCCTTCCCCCGGGGAACTGAAGCTTTCTTT. Its translation: CASSPFPRGTEAFF. The entire variable domain, with the rest obtained from reference TRBV7-2 and TRBJ1-1, is as follows: GAGVSQSPSNKVTEKGKDVELRCDPISGHTALYWYRQSLGQGLEFLIYFQGNSAPDKSGLPSDRFSAERTGGSVSTLTIQRTQQEDSAVYLCASSPFPRGTEAFFGQGTRLTVV.

As to this clone: Other DNA sequences of this sample code for an identical CDR3. CDR3 in amino acids: CASSRDRGTEAFF. The CDR3 nucleotides read TGTGCCAGTTCCCGGGACAGGGGCACTGAAGCTTTCTTT. The chain couples TRBV19 to TRBJ1-1, with 10 nucleotides matching TRBD1. V lost 8 bases and J lost 4; bases outside the gene matches: 4. The length of the CDR3 is 13 residues. In germline, CDR1 is LNHDA, CDR2 SQIVND (reference sequence).

V usage is TRBV19 and J usage is TRBJ1-1; tentatively, D is TRBD1 (6 bases). This CDR3 has 15 residues. Trimming removed 5 bases at V and 8 bases at J, with 21 bases between. The germline gives CDR1 LNHDA, CDR2 SQIVND (reference sequence). The CDR3 region is CASSLTGYRSLEAFF. CDR3 nucleotides: TGTGCCAGTAGTTTAACAGGGTACCGGTCTCTGGAAGCTTTCTTT.

On this clone itself: Within the sample, other DNA sequences also encode this same CDR3. The chain has TRBV2 and TRBJ1-6, with D uncertain. The germline CDR1 and CDR2 sequences are SNHLY and FYNNEI. Trimming took 4 bases from V and 7 from J, leaving 8 bases between them. This CDR3 has 13 residues. The CDR3 nucleotides are TGTGCCAGCAGTGGGCGGGCAAATTCACCCCTCCACTTT. This codes for CASSGRANSPLHF.

This chain links TRBV11-2 with TRBJ1-3; the D is unclear. Trimming removed 1 base at V and 9 bases at J, with 10 bases between. This CDR3 is built from 13 residues. CDR1 and CDR2 (germline): SGHAT, FQNNGV. The CDR3 protein is CASSLVGLGTIYF. The CDR3 DNA reads TGTGCCAGCAGCTTAGTTGGCCTGGGCACCATATATTTT.

This chain uses TRBV29-1 with TRBJ1-5; D may be TRBD1 (5 bases). Germline V gene lookup returns CDR1 SQVTM and CDR2 ANQGSEA. Trimming left V 7 bases short and J 0 bases short, with 13 bases between. The CDR3 consists of 14 residues. The DNA for the CDR3 is TGCAGCGCAAGGGGACCATCTAGCAATCAGCCCCAGCATTTT. As protein: CSARGPSSNQPQHF. The variable domain in full, with the rest retrieved from reference TRBV29-1 and TRBJ1-5, is SAVISQKPSRDICQRGTSLTIQCQVDSQVTMMFWYRQQPGQSLTLIATANQGSEATYESGFVIDKFPISRPNLTFSTLTVSNMSPEDSSIYLCSARGPSSNQPQHFGDGTRLSIL.

V gene TRBV19 combines with J gene TRBJ2-1; TRBD2 agrees at 13 bases. The germline V gene has CDR1 LNHDA and CDR2 SQIVND (reference sequence). With V trimmed by 4 bases and J by 5 bases, 2 bases remained unmatched. The CDR3 is 15 residues long. The CDR3 here is CASSRTSGGHNEQFF. The CDR3 DNA is TGTGCCAGTAGTAGGACTAGCGGGGGCCACAATGAGCAGTTCTTC. Complete variable domain (other parts from reference TRBV19 and TRBJ2-1): DGGITQSPKYLFRKEGQNVTLSCEQNLNHDAMYWYRQDPGQGLRLIYYSQIVNDFQKGDIAEGYSVSREKKESFPLTVTSAQKNPTAFYLCASSRTSGGHNEQFFGPGTRLTVL.

The chain recombines TRBV29-1 with TRBJ2-2, with 7 bases matching TRBD2. CDR3 length: 14 amino acids. From germline, CDR1 is SQVTM and CDR2 ANQGSEA. The V gene end was trimmed by 5 bases and the J gene end by 4 bases; junction bases not matched to a gene: 7. CDR3 nucleotide sequence: TGCAGCGTTCGAGCGGGAAAGGGCACCGGGGAGCTGTTTTTT. Protein sequence: CSVRAGKGTGELFF.

This chain links TRBV7-2 with TRBJ1-2; no reliable D call. The CDR3 extends over 12 amino acids. In germline, CDR1 is SGHTA, CDR2 FQGNSA. V was clipped by 2 bases and J by 7 bases, with 8 bases between them. CDR3 nucleotide sequence: TGTGCCAGCAGCTTATATCTAAGTGGCTACACCTTC. Its translation is CASSLYLSGYTF.

V is TRBV9 and J is TRBJ1-3; D ambiguous. V was clipped by 3 bases and J by 6 bases, with 19 bases between them. From germline, CDR1 is SGDLS and CDR2 YYNGEE. The CDR3 totals 16 residues. The CDR3 loop reads CASSASDRTPANTIYF. The CDR3 DNA is TGTGCCAGCAGCGCCTCGGACCGAACCCCAGCAAACACCATATATTTT.

The rearrangement links TRBV27 to TRBJ1-1, with TRBD1 as a possible D gene (5 bases). CDR3 length equals 13 residues. CDR1 is MNHEY and CDR2 is SMNVEV in the germline V gene (reference sequence). The V and J ends lost 5 bases and 5 bases respectively, with 12 bases between them. This CDR3 is CASSLKGKTEAFF. The CDR3, as DNA: TGTGCCAGCAGTCTAAAGGGGAAGACTGAAGCTTTCTTT.

About this clone: Other DNA sequences within the sample encode an identical CDR3. The genes are TRBV18 and TRBJ2-7, with D uncertain. V lost 3 bases to trimming and J lost 2 bases, with 8 bases between them. This CDR3 contains 13 residues. CDR1 is KGHSH and CDR2 is LQKENI in the germline V gene. The CDR3 DNA sequence: TGTGCCAGCTCACCGGCCGGAACCTACGAGCAGTACTTC. Its translation is CASSPAGTYEQYF. Full variable domain (outside the CDR3, taken from reference TRBV18 and TRBJ2-7): NAGVMQNPRHLVRRRGQEARLRCSPMKGHSHVYWYRQLPEEGLKFMVYLQKENIIDESGMPKERFSAEFPKEGPSILRIQQVVRGDSAAYFCASSPAGTYEQYFGPGTRLTVT.

V usage is TRBV4-2 and J usage is TRBJ1-4, with 9 bases identical to TRBD1. J lost 5 bases, V lost 5 bases, and 3 bases had no gene match. The CDR3 consists of 14 residues. The V gene's germline CDR1 is LGHNA and CDR2 YNFKEQ. CDR3 protein: CASSGGQGNEKLFF. CDR3 bases: TGTGCCAGCAGCGGGGGACAGGGAAATGAAAAACTGTTTTTT.

The chain uses TRBV5-4 and TRBJ2-7; D is possibly TRBD2 (6 bases). This CDR3 comprises 15 residues. Germline loops: CDR1 SGHNT, CDR2 YYREEE (reference sequence). The ends were cut back, 2 bases at V and 6 bases at J, with 18 bases in the middle. CDR3 protein: CASSFPRGRGGEQYF. The CDR3, as DNA: TGTGCCAGCAGCTTCCCGCGGGGACGGGGCGGCGAGCAGTACTTC.

Here the CDR3 DNA reads TGCAGCGTAGTACAGGGTTTGAATGAGCAGTTCTTC. Protein product: CSVVQGLNEQFF. The chain links TRBV29-1 to TRBJ2-1, with a weak D call TRBD1 (6 bases). Deletions cut 6 bases from V and 7 bases from J, with 13 bases between. This CDR3 region has 12 residues. Germline lookup yields CDR1 SQVTM and CDR2 ANQGSEA.

The chain carries TRBV9 and TRBJ2-1, with 14 bases fitting TRBD2. V shed 0 bases, J shed 0 bases, and the junction held 11 bases outside the gene matches. The CDR3 is 21 amino acids. From germline, CDR1 is SGDLS and CDR2 YYNGEE. The CDR3 nucleotides read TGTGCCAGCAGCGTAGCCAGGACCGGGACTAGCGGGAGAGACTCCTACAATGAGCAGTTCTTC. Protein product: CASSVARTGTSGRDSYNEQFF.

About this clone: In the same sample, other DNA sequences code for this CDR3. The chain links TRBV18 to TRBJ1-3; D is unresolved. CDR1 and CDR2 (germline): KGHSH, LQKENI. The CDR3 loop spans 14 amino acids. Trimming removed 3 bases from V and 0 bases from J, with 6 bases in between. CDR3 loop: CASSPGISGNTIYF. The CDR3 nucleotides are TGTGCCAGCTCACCCGGGATCTCTGGAAACACCATATATTTT.

The gene calls are TRBV7-9 and TRBJ2-7, with D perhaps TRBD2 (6 bases). Trimming took off 1 base at V and 5 bases at J, with 12 bases between the two ends. Looked up from germline, CDR1 is SEHNR and CDR2 is FQNEAQ (reference sequence). The CDR3 has 14 residues. CDR3 DNA: TGTGCCAGCAGCTTAGGGGGGGACTTAAACGAGCAGTACTTC. Protein product: CASSLGGDLNEQYF.